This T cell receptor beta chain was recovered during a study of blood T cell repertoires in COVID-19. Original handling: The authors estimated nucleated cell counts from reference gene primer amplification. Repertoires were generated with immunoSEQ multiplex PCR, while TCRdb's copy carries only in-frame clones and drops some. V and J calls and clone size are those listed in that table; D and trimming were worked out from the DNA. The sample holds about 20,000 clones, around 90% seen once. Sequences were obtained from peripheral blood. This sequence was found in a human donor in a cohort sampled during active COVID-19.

This CDR3 is CASSLVGTGSGANVLTF. In DNA, the CDR3 is TGTGCCAGCAGCTTAGTGGGTACAGGGTCCGGGGCCAACGTCCTGACTTTC. This rearrangement joins TRBV7-9 to TRBJ2-6; a weak D match, TRBD1 (6 bases). Trimming shortened V by 1 base and J by 4 bases, and 14 bases separated the two germline ends. CDR3 size: 17 residues. Germline V CDR1 and CDR2: SEHNR, FQNEAQ (reference sequence).